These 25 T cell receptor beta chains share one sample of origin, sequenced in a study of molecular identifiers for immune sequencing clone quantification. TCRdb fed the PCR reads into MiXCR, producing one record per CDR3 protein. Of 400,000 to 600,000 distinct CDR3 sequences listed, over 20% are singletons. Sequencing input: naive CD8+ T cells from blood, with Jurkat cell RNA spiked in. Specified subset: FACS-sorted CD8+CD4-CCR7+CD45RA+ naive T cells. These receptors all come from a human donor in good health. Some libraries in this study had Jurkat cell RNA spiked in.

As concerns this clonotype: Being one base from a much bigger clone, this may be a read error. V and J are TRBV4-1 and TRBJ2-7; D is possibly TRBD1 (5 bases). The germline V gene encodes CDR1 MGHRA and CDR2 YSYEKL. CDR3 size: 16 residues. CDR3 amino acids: CASSPTGFRVGSEQCF. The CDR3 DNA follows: TGCGCCAGCAGCCCTACAGGTTTCAGGGTAGGGTCCGAGCAGTGCTTC.

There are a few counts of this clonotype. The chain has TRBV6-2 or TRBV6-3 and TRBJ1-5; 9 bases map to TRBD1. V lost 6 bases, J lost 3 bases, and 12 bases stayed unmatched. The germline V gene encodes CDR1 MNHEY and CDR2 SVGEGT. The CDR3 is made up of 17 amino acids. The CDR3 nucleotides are TGTGCCAGCAGACGAGAAAAACAGGGGGCGGACAATCAGCCCCAGCATTTT. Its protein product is CASRREKQGADNQPQHF.

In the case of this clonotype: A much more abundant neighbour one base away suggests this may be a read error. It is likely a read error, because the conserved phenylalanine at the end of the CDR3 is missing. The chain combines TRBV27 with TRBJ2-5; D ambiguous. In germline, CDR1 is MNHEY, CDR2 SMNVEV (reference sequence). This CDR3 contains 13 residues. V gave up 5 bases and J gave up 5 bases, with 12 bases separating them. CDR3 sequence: CASSRTALETQYL. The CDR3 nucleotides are TGTGCCAGCAGTCGGACGGCCCTCGAGACCCAGTACCTC.

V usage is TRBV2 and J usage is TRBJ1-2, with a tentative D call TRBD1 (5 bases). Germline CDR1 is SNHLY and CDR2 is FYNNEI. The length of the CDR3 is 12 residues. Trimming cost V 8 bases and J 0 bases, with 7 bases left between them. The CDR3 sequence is CASRDANYGYTF. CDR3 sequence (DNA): TGTGCCAGCCGGGACGCTAACTATGGCTACACCTTC.

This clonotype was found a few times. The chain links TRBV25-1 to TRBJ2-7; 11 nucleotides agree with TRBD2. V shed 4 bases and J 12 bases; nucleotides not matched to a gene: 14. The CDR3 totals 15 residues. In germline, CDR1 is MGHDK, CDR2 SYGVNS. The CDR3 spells CASSVSGLAGGRRYF. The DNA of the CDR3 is TGTGCCAGCAGTGTTTCGGGGCTAGCGGGGGGACGGCGGTACTTC.

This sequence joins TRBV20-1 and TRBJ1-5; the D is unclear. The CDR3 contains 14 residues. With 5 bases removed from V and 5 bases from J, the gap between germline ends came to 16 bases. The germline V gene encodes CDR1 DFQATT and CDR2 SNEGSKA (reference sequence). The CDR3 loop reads CSAPFSESDQPQHF. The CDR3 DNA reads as TGCAGTGCTCCTTTCAGTGAGTCCGATCAGCCCCAGCATTTT.

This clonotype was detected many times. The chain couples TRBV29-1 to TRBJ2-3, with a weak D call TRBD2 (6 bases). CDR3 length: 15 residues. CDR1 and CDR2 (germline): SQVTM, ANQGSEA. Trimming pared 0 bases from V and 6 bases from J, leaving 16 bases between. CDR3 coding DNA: TGCAGCGTTGAAGATCTGGGGGGAGACTTCGATACGCAGTATTTT. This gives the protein CSVEDLGGDFDTQYF.

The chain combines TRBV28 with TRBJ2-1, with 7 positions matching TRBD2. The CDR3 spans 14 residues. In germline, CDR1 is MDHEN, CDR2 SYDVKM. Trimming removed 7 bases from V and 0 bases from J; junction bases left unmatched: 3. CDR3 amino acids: CASTGGSSYNEQFF. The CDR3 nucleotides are TGTGCCAGCACGGGCGGGAGCTCCTACAATGAGCAGTTCTTC.

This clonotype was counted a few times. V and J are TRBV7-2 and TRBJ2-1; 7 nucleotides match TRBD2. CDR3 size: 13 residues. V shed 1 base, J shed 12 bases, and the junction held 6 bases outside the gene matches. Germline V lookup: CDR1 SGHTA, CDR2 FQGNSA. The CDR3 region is CASSLGGAGVQFF. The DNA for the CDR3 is TGTGCCAGCAGCTTAGGCGGGGCGGGGGTGCAGTTCTTC.

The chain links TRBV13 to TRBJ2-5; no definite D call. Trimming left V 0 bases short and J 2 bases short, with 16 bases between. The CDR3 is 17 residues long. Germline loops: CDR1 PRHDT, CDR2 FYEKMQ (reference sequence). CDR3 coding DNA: TGTGCCAGCAGCTTAGGCCTAGGGCCCCAGGCTCAAGAGACCCAGTACTTC. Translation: CASSLGLGPQAQETQYF.

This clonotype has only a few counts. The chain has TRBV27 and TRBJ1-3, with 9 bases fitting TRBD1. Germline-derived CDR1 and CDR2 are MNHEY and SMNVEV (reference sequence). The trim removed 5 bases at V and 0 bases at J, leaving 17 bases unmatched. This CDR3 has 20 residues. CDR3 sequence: CASSPHPPGQGPISGNTIYF. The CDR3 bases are TGTGCCAGCAGTCCCCACCCACCGGGACAGGGCCCAATCTCTGGAAACACCATATATTTT.

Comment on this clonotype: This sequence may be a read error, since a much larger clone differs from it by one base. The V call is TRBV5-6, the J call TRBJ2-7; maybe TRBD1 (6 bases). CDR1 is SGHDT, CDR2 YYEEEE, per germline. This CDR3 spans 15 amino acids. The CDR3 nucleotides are TGTGCCAGCAGCTTATCCGGGACACATTCCTACGCGCAGTACTTC. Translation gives CASSLSGTHSYAQYF. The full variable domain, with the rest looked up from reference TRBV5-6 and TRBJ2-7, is DAGVTQSPTHLIKTRGQQVTLRCSPKSGHDTVSWYQQALGQGPQFIFQYYEEEERQRGNFPDRFSGHQFPNYSSELNVNALLLGDSALYLCASSLSGTHSYAQYFGPGTRLTVT.

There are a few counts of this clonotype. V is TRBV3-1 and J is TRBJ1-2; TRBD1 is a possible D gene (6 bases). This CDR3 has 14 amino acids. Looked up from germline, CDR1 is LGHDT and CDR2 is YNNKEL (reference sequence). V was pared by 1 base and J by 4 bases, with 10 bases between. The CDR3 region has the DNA TGTGCCAGCAGCCAAGTCGGACAGCTCTATGGCTACACCTTC. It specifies CASSQVGQLYGYTF.

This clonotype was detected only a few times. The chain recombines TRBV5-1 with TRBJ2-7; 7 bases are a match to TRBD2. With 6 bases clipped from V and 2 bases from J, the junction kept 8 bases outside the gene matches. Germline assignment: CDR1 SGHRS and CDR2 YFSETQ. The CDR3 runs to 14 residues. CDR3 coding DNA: TGCGCCAGCACCCCCGGGGGGTCTGCCTACGAGCAGTACTTC. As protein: CASTPGGSAYEQYF.

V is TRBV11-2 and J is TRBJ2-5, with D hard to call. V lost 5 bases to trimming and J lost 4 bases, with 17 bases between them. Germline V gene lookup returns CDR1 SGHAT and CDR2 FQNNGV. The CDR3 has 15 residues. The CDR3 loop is CASSGSGWIRETQYF. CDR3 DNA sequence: TGTGCCAGCAGCGGTAGTGGGTGGATTCGAGAGACCCAGTACTTC.

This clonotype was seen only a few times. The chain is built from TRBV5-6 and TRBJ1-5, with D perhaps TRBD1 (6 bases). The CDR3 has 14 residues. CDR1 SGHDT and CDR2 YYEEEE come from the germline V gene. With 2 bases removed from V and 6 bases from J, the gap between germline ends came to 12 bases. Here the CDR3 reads CASSFQGTGQPQHF. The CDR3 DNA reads TGTGCCAGCAGCTTCCAGGGGACGGGTCAGCCCCAGCATTTT.

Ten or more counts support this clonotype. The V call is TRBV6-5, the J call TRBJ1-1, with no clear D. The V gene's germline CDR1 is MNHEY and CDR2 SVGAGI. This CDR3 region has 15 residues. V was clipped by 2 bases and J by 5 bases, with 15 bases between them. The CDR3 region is CASSYLPSPGTEAFF. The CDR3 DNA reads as TGTGCCAGCAGTTACCTTCCTTCTCCGGGAACTGAAGCTTTCTTT.

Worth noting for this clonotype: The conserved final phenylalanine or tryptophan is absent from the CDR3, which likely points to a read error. The CDR3 DNA is TGTGCCAGCAGCAATATGCCCCGAAACACCATATATCTT. Protein product: CASSNMPRNTIYL. This sequence joins TRBV11-2 and TRBJ1-3; no firm D call. CDR1 and CDR2 from the germline V gene are SGHAT and FQNNGV. The length of the CDR3 is 13 residues. Trimming took off 5 bases at V and 5 bases at J, with 10 bases between the two ends.

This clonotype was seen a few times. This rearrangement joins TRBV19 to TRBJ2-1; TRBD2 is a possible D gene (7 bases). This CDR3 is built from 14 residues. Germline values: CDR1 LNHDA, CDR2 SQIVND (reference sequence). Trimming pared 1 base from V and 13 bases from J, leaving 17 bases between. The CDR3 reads CASSIAGGLSPQFF. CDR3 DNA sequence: TGTGCCAGTAGTATAGCGGGGGGCCTGTCCCCCCAGTTCTTC.

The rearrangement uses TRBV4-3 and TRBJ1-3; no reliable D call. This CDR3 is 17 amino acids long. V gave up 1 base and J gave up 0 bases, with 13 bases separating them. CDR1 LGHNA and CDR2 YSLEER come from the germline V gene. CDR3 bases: TGCGCCAGCAGCCAAGGTAACAGCCCGAGCTCTGGAAACACCATATATTTT. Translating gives CASSQGNSPSSGNTIYF.

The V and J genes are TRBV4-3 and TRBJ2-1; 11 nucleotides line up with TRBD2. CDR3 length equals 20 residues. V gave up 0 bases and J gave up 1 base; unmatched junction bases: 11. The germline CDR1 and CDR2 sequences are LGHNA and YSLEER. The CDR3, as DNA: TGCGCCAGCAGCCAAGATAGTACTAGCGGGAGAGGGGGGTCCTACAATGAGCAGTTCTTC. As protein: CASSQDSTSGRGGSYNEQFF.

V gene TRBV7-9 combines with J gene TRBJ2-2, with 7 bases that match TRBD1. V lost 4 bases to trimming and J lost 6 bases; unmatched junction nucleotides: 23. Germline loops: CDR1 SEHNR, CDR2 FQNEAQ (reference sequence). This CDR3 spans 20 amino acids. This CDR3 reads CASSSTPLAARQGSPGELFF. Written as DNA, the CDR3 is TGTGCCAGCAGCTCAACCCCCCTGGCCGCGAGACAGGGAAGCCCCGGGGAGCTGTTTTTT.

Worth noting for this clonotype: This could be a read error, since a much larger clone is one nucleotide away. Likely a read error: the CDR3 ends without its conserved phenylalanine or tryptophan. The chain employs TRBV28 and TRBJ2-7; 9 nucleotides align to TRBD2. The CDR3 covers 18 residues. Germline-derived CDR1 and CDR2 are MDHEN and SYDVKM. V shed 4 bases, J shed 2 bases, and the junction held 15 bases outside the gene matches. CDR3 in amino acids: CASSSANLESGGTYEQYS. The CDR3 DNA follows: TGTGCCAGCAGTTCTGCCAACCTGGAGAGCGGGGGGACCTACGAGCAGTACTCC.

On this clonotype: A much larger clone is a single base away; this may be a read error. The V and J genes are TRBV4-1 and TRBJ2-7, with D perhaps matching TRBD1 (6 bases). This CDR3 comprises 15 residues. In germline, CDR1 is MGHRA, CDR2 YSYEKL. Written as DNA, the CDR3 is TGCGCCAGCAGCTACAACAGGGATAGGTCAGGCGAGCGGTACTTC. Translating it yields CASSYNRDRSGERYF.

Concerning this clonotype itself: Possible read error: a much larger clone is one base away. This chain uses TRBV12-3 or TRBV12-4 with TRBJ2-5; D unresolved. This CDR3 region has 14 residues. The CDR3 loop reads CASSYPGAQGTQYF. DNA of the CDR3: TGTGCCAGCAGTTACCCCGGAGCGCAAGGGACCCAGTACTTC.